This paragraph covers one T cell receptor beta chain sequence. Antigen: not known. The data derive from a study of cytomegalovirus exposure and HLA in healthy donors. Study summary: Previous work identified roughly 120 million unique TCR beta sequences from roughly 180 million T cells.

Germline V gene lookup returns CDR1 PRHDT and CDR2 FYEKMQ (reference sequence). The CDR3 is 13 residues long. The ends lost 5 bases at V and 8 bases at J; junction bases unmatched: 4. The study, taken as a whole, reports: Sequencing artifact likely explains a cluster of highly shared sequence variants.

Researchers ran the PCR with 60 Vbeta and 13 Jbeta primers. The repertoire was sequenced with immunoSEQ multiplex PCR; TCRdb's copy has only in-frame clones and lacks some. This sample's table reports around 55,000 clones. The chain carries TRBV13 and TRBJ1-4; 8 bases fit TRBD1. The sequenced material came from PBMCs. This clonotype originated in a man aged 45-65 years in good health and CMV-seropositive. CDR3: CASSGDRGEKLFF. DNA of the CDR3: TGTGCCAGCAGCGGCGACAGGGGCGAAAAACTGTTTTTT.